These 7 T cell receptor beta chains share one sample of origin, sequenced in a study of patients and donors after allogeneic stem cell transplantation. Each CDR3 protein is one row after TCRdb ran MiXCR on the RT-PCR reads. The data show about 400,000 distinct CDR3 sequences, under 20% seen once. Material: blood, either unsorted or a sorted T cell fraction (not recorded which). These receptors all come from a human donor who was either an allogeneic HSCT recipient or a stem cell or donor lymphocyte infusion donor (not recorded which). It is not recorded whose cells these are; they may come from a transplant donor.

This clonotype was counted only a few times. The gene calls are TRBV4-3 and TRBJ1-3, with D possibly matching TRBD1 (5 bases). This CDR3 comprises 16 residues. In germline, CDR1 is LGHNA, CDR2 YSLEER. Trimming took 4 bases from V and 3 from J, leaving 16 bases between them. CDR3 sequence (DNA): TGCGCCAGCAGCCCGGGGCTGGGTAGCAGTGGAAACACCATATATTTT. Translating gives CASSPGLGSSGNTIYF.

This clonotype turned up a few times. The chain combines TRBV20-1 with TRBJ2-7, with D hard to call. The V end lost 6 bases, the J end lost 1 base, and 19 bases lay between the germline ends. CDR3 length: 15 residues. CDR1 is DFQATT and CDR2 is SNEGSKA in the germline V gene (reference sequence). The CDR3: CSAIRYYPGSYEQYF. CDR3 bases: TGCAGTGCCATTCGTTACTACCCGGGTTCCTACGAGCAGTACTTC.

This clonotype has just a few counts. V and J are TRBV12-3 or TRBV12-4 and TRBJ2-6; D not resolved. The CDR3 contains 16 residues. The V end lost 1 base, the J end lost 0 bases, and 7 bases lay between the germline ends. The chain's CDR3 is CASSLGSYSGANVLTF. CDR3 nucleotide sequence: TGTGCCAGCAGTTTAGGTTCCTACTCTGGGGCCAACGTCCTGACTTTC.

The CDR3 here is CASSPRDRAGNTIYF. The CDR3 bases are TGTGCCAGCTCACCACGCGACAGGGCTGGAAACACCATATATTTT. This sequence joins TRBV18 and TRBJ1-3, with 7 bases that match TRBD1. V lost 1 base, J lost 2 bases, and 2 bases stayed unmatched. This CDR3 contains 15 residues. Germline V CDR1 and CDR2: KGHSH, LQKENI.

J is TRBJ2-7 and V is TRBV28, with TRBD2 identical over 9 bases. CDR1 is MDHEN and CDR2 is SYDVKM in the germline V gene. There are 16 residues in the CDR3. The V and J ends lost 6 bases and 0 bases, in that order; junction bases with no gene match: 9. The CDR3 nucleotides read TGTGCCAGCAGCTCCGCCGATAGCGGGAGCTCCTACGAGCAGTACTTC. Residues: CASSSADSGSSYEQYF.

A remark on this clonotype: The conserved phenylalanine or tryptophan is not found at the CDR3 terminus, so this likely reflects a read error. This chain links TRBV20-1 with TRBJ1-5, with D hard to call. The CDR3 runs 11 residues. V was cut by 6 bases and J by 4 bases, with 7 bases left in between. Germline values: CDR1 DFQATT, CDR2 SNEGSKA (reference sequence). The CDR3 reads CSATLNQPQHS. The CDR3 DNA reads TGCAGTGCCACGCTAAATCAGCCCCAGCATTCT.

This clonotype was detected only a few times. The chain carries TRBV3-1 and TRBJ1-2; D remains unclear. The CDR3 totals 13 residues. Trimming cost V 4 bases and J 4 bases, with 10 bases left between them. CDR1 and CDR2 (germline): LGHDT, YNNKEL (reference sequence). CDR3 DNA sequence: TGTGCCAGCAGCCGAGTGGGAATCTATGGCTACACCTTC. Amino acid sequence: CASSRVGIYGYTF. The variable domain in full, with the rest retrieved from reference TRBV3-1 and TRBJ1-2, is DTAVSQTPKYLVTQMGNDKSIKCEQNLGHDTMYWYKQDSKKFLKIMFSYNNKELIINETVPNRFSPKSPDKAHLNLHINSLELGDSAVYFCASSRVGIYGYTFGSGTRLTVV.